Below are 7 T cell receptor beta chains sequenced from a single sample in a study of CD8 T cells in Susac syndrome. Random hexamers were used to reverse transcribe the RNA input (about 0.45 to 1 ug). TCRdb re-called the immunoSEQ multiplex PCR reads through MiXCR, storing one row per CDR3 protein. Of about 300,000 distinct CDR3 sequences detected, around nine tenths appear once; the ten largest clones hold roughly 0.17%. Sequencing was done on a sample of CD8+ T cells from PBMCs. The receptors here all came from a human donor with multiple sclerosis.

The CDR3, as DNA: TGTGCCAGCAGCGTAGACGGGAGGAGTGGCACAGATACGCAGTATTTT. It specifies CASSVDGRSGTDTQYF. This sequence joins TRBV9 and TRBJ2-3; 7 bases agree with TRBD2. J was trimmed by 1 base and V by 0 bases; bases with no gene match: 5. The CDR3 consists of 16 residues. Germline V lookup: CDR1 SGDLS, CDR2 YYNGEE.

The rearrangement links TRBV30 to TRBJ2-2; D is undetermined. Germline loops: CDR1 GTSNPN, CDR2 SVGIG (reference sequence). The CDR3 sequence is 13 residues long. V lost 4 bases to trimming and J lost 5 bases, with 11 bases between them. The CDR3 sequence: CAWTGDGTGELFF. CDR3 sequence (DNA): TGTGCCTGGACAGGAGATGGGACCGGGGAGCTGTTTTTT. Supplemented by reference TRBV30 and TRBJ2-2, the full variable domain reads SQTIHQWPATLVQPVGSPLSLECTVEGTSNPNLYWYRQAAGRGLQLLFYSVGIGQISSEVPQNLSASRPQDRQFILSSKKLLLSDSGFYLCAWTGDGTGELFFGEGSRLTVL.

The chain has TRBV6-2 or TRBV6-3 and TRBJ1-2; no clear D gene. Germline V lookup: CDR1 MNHEY, CDR2 SVGEGT. The CDR3 has 16 residues. Deletions cut 0 bases from V and 3 bases from J, with 14 bases between. The CDR3 DNA follows: TGTGCCAGCAGTTACTCGGCCTGGCCACGGCACTATGGCTACACCTTC. Translating it yields CASSYSAWPRHYGYTF.

This rearrangement joins TRBV10-3 to TRBJ1-6; 9 bases line up with TRBD1. The CDR3 covers 14 residues. V gave up 7 bases and J gave up 6 bases; unmatched junction bases: 4. Per the germline V gene, CDR1 is ENHRY and CDR2 is SYGVKD. CDR3 in DNA: TGTGCCATCACCCCGGGACAGGGTAATTCACCCCTCCACTTT. Encoded protein: CAITPGQGNSPLHF.

The V call is TRBV13, the J call TRBJ2-1; TRBD2 is a possible D gene (6 bases). CDR1 is PRHDT and CDR2 is FYEKMQ in the germline V gene (reference sequence). V gave up 6 bases and J gave up 6 bases, with 18 bases separating them. CDR3 length: 15 amino acids. The CDR3 nucleotides read TGTGCCAGCAGTGCCGTGATGGGACTTCTCAATGAGCAGTTCTTC. Amino acid sequence: CASSAVMGLLNEQFF.

The chain uses TRBV20-1 and TRBJ2-7; D is perhaps TRBD2 (6 bases). The V and J ends lost 2 bases and 2 bases respectively, with 10 bases between them. Per the germline V gene, CDR1 is DFQATT and CDR2 is SNEGSKA (reference sequence). The CDR3 runs 13 residues. The chain's CDR3 is CSARLAYPYEQYF. The CDR3, as DNA: TGCAGTGCTAGACTAGCGTATCCCTACGAGCAGTACTTC.

Written as DNA, the CDR3 is TGTGCCAGCAGCTCTGCTGGGGGACAGCAATACAATGAGCAGTTCTTC. It translates to CASSSAGGQQYNEQFF. This sequence joins TRBV7-9 and TRBJ2-1; 7 bases agree with TRBD1. CDR1 is SEHNR, CDR2 FQNEAQ, per germline (reference sequence). Trimming removed 4 bases from V and 4 bases from J; junction bases left unmatched: 10. The CDR3 loop spans 16 amino acids.